Listed below are T cell receptor beta chains from one sample, sequenced in a study of monozygotic twins with inflammatory bowel disease. TCRdb derives one entry per CDR3 protein from the 5' RACE reads, leaving out DNA. The table for this sample gives around 410,000 distinct CDR3 sequences. Sequencing was carried out using blood. These receptors were collected from a human donor with ulcerative colitis or Crohn's disease, or a healthy co-twin of an affected twin (not recorded which). CDR3s include the opening cysteine and the closing phenylalanine or tryptophan. Fields, in order: V gene, J gene, CDR3 protein.

>TRBV5-4|TRBJ2-3
CASSPQAEGFTQYF
>TRBV3-1|TRBJ1-1
CASSQVPDTEAFF
>TRBV12-3/TRBV12-4|TRBJ2-3
CASSSRAKGQYF
>TRBV12-3/TRBV12-4|TRBJ1-2
CASSLASGQGWRGYTF
>TRBV20-1|TRBJ2-2
CSATNQYGDTGELFF
>TRBV15|TRBJ2-3
CATSRHGTATNTQYF
>TRBV4-3|TRBJ2-2
CASSRTSGSLGTGELFF
>TRBV18|TRBJ2-1
CASSQGWDSYNEQFF
>TRBV7-3|TRBJ1-1
CASSLGDKAEAFF
>TRBV5-1|TRBJ1-2
CASSLAAGKGGYTF
>TRBV5-1|TRBJ2-2
CASSLAPGREVTGELFF
>TRBV27|TRBJ1-1
CASSGRFFTEAFF
>TRBV12-3/TRBV12-4|TRBJ1-3
CASSLSTDGNTIYF
>TRBV11-2|TRBJ2-5
CASSPSTSGWETQYF
>TRBV6-2/TRBV6-3|TRBJ2-5
CASSGPWETQYF
>TRBV3-1|TRBJ2-7
CASSDRTSGPSNEQYF
>TRBV20-1|TRBJ1-6
CSAGQGTNSPLHF
>TRBV11-2|TRBJ2-2
CASSSGSWDLPNTGELFF
>TRBV28|TRBJ1-5
CASSLFGQGTQHF
>TRBV10-3|TRBJ1-2
CATTGGAYGYTF
>TRBV6-1|TRBJ2-2
CASRVGGTNTGELFF
>TRBV6-2/TRBV6-3|TRBJ1-1
CASSWRTGFQGEAFF
>TRBV5-1|TRBJ1-4
CASSRGVEEKLFF
>TRBV24-1|TRBJ2-2
CATSVKGANTGELFF
>TRBV23-1|TRBJ2-1
CASSQKGPDHRAYNEQFF
>TRBV20-1|TRBJ1-6
CSAVDGTGGLGSYNSPLHF
>TRBV7-2|TRBJ1-5
CASSLGAGDYQPQHF
>TRBV30|TRBJ2-3
CALNWGADTQYF
>TRBV19|TRBJ2-5
CASRISPTGGETQYF
>TRBV5-1|TRBJ1-2
CASSEPGTGGNGFTF